This record looks at one T cell receptor beta chain sequence and its context. The data derive from a study of CD8+CD57+ T cells in acquired aplastic anemia. Sequencing was done on patients that had shown CD8+CD57+ cell expansion by flow cytometry. Genomic DNA constituted the template upon which TCR beta VDJ and CDR3 profiling was performed. TCRdb re-called the reads through MiXCR, storing one row per CDR3 protein. The table records 450,000 to 550,000 distinct CDR3 sequences, around 30% of them present only once. V shed 11 bases and J 6 bases; nucleotides not matched to a gene: 15. Germline loops: CDR1 LNHDA, CDR2 SQIVND (reference sequence). The length of the CDR3 is 15 residues.

The receptor comes from a human donor with aplastic anemia. Sequencing input: sorted CD4+, CD8+, or CD8+CD57+ T cells (not recorded which) from PBMCs. This sequence joins TRBV19 and TRBJ2-7, with 11 bases that match TRBD2. CDR3 residues: CAWSANLAGGVEQYF. The CDR3 coding sequence is TGTGCCTGGAGTGCGAACCTAGCGGGAGGTGTCGAGCAGTACTTC. Looking up the rest from reference TRBV19 and TRBJ2-7 gives the full variable domain: DGGITQSPKYLFRKEGQNVTLSCEQNLNHDAMYWYRQDPGQGLRLIYYSQIVNDFQKGDIAEGYSVSREKKESFPLTVTSAQKNPTAFYLCAWSANLAGGVEQYFGPGTRLTVT.